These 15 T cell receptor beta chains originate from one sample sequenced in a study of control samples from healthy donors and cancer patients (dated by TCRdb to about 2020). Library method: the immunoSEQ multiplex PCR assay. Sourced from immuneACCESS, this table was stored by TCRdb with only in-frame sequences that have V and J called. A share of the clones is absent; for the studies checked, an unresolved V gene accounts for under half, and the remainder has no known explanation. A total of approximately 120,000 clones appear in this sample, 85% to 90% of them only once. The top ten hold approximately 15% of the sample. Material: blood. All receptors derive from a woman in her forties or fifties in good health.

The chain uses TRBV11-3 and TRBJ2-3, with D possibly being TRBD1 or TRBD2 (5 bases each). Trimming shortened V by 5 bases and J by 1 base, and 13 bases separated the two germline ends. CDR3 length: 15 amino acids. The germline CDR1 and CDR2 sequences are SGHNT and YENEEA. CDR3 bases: TGTGCCAGCAGCCGGGACGCGAGTCGCACAGATACGCAGTATTTT. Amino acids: CASSRDASRTDTQYF.

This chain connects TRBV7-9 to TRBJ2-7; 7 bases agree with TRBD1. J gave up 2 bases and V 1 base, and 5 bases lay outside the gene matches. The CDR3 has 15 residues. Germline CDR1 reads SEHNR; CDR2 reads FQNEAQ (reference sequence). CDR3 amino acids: CASSLVGDSPYEQYF. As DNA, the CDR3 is TGTGCCAGCAGCTTAGTGGGGGACAGTCCCTACGAGCAGTACTTC.

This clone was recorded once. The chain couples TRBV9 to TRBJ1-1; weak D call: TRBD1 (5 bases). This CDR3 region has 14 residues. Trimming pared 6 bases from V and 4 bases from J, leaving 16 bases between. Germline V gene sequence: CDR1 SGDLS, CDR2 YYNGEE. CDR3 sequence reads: CASTPDLGVTEAFF. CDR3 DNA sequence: TGTGCCAGCACCCCAGACCTGGGGGTCACTGAAGCTTTCTTT.

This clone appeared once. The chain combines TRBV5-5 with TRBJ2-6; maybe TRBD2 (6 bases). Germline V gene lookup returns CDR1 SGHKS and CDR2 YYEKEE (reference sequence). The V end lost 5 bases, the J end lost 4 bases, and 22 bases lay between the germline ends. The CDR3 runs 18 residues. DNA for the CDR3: TGTGCCAGCAGTCGGGTCGGGGGAGGTGCGTCCGGGGCCAACGTCCTGACTTTC. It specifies CASSRVGGGASGANVLTF.

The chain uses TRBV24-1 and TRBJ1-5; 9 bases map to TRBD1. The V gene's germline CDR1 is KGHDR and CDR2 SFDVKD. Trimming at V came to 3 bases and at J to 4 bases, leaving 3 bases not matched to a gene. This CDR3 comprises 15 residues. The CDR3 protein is CATSDDGTGNQPQHF. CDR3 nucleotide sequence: TGTGCCACCAGTGATGACGGGACAGGGAATCAGCCCCAGCATTTT.

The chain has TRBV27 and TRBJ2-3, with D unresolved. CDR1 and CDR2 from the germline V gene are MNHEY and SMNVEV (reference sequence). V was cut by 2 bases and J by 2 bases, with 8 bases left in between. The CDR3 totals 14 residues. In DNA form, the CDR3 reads TGTGCCAGCAGTTTACAGAGATACACAGATACGCAGTATTTT. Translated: CASSLQRYTDTQYF.

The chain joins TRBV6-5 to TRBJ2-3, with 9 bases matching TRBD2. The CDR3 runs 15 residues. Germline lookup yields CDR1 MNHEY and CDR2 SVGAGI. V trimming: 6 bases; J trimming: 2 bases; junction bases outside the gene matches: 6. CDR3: CASRRAGGPTDTQYF. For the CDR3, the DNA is TGTGCCAGCAGGAGAGCGGGGGGCCCCACAGATACGCAGTATTTT.

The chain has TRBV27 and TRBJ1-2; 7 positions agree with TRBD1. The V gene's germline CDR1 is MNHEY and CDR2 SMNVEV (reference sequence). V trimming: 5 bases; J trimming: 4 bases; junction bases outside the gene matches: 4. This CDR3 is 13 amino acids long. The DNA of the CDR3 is TGTGCCAGCAGTGTTCGACAGGGCTATGGCTACACCTTC. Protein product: CASSVRQGYGYTF.

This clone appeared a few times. The CDR3 protein is CASSGTSGLNEQFF. In DNA form, the CDR3 reads TGCGCCAGCAGTGGGACTAGCGGGCTCAATGAGCAGTTCTTC. The V gene is TRBV10-2, the J gene TRBJ2-1; 11 positions match TRBD2. V gave up 4 bases and J gave up 6 bases; unmatched junction bases: 2. The germline V gene has CDR1 WSHSY and CDR2 SAAADI. The length of the CDR3 is 14 residues.

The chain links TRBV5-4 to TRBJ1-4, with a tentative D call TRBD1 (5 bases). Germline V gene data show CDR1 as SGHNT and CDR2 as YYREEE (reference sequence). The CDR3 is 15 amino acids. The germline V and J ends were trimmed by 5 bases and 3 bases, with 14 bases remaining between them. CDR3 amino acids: CASRMGIGANEKLFF. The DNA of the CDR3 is TGTGCCAGCAGGATGGGGATAGGGGCTAATGAAAAACTGTTTTTT.

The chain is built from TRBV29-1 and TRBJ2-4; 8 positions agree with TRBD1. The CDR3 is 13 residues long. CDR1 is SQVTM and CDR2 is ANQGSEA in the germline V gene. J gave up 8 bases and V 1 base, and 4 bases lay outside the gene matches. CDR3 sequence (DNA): TGCAGCGTTGAAGGGACAGGGTTGGACATTCAGTACTTC. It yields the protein CSVEGTGLDIQYF.

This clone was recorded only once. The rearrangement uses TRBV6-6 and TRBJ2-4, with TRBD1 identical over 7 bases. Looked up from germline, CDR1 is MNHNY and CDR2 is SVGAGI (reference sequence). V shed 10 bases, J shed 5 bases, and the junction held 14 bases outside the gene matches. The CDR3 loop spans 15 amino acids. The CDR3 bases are TGTGCCACCCGCAATAACAGGGGCTTGCAAAACATTCAGTACTTC. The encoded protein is CATRNNRGLQNIQYF.

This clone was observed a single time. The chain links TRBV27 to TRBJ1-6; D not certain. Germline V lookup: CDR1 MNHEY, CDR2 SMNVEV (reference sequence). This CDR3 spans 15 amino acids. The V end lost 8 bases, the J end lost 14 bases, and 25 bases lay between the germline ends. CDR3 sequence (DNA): TGTGCCAGCCAGATTGATCCCCACCAATTCAACGCCCTCCACTTT. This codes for CASQIDPHQFNALHF.

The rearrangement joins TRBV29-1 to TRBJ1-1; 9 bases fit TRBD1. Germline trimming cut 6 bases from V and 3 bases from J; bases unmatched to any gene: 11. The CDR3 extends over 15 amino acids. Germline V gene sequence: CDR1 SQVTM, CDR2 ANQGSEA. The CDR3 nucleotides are TGCAGCGTGGATACAGGGGGCCTGGAACACACTGAAGCTTTCTTT. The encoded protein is CSVDTGGLEHTEAFF.

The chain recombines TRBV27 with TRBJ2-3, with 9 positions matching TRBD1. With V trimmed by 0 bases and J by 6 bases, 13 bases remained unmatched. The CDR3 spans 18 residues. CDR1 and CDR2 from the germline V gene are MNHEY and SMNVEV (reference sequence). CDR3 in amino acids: CASSLSRVSRTGDDTQYF. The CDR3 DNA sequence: TGTGCCAGCAGTTTATCGAGAGTAAGCAGGACAGGGGATGATACGCAGTATTTT.